This T cell receptor beta chain was identified during a study of Ad26.COV2.S vaccination and SARS-CoV-2 variants. The V gene's germline CDR1 is MNHNY and CDR2 SVGAGI (reference sequence). This CDR3 region has 18 residues. Germline trimming cut 5 bases from V and 5 bases from J; bases unmatched to any gene: 13. The study's findings and limits: Responses of spike-specific T cells (both CD8+ and CD4+) reportedly showed substantial breadth after vaccination. The placebo group had lower spike-specific TCR breadth than the vaccine recipients did. It is possible that the TCR breadth and depth analyses underestimated the total T cell responses.

Concerning this clone: Its specificity is unknown.

Clones were sequenced by immunoSEQ multiplex PCR, and TCRdb holds only the in-frame ones, with some missing. The sample lists roughly 100,000 clones, over 60% occurring once. The receptor was isolated from a human donor who had recovered from COVID-19. This sequence joins TRBV6-6 and TRBJ2-1, with 12 nucleotides matching TRBD2. The sequenced sample was peripheral blood, obtained after recovery from COVID-19. CDR3 coding DNA: TGTGCCAGCAGTCCTAGACTAGCGGGGGCCTTGTTAAACAATGAGCAGTTCTTC. Translation: CASSPRLAGALLNNEQFF.